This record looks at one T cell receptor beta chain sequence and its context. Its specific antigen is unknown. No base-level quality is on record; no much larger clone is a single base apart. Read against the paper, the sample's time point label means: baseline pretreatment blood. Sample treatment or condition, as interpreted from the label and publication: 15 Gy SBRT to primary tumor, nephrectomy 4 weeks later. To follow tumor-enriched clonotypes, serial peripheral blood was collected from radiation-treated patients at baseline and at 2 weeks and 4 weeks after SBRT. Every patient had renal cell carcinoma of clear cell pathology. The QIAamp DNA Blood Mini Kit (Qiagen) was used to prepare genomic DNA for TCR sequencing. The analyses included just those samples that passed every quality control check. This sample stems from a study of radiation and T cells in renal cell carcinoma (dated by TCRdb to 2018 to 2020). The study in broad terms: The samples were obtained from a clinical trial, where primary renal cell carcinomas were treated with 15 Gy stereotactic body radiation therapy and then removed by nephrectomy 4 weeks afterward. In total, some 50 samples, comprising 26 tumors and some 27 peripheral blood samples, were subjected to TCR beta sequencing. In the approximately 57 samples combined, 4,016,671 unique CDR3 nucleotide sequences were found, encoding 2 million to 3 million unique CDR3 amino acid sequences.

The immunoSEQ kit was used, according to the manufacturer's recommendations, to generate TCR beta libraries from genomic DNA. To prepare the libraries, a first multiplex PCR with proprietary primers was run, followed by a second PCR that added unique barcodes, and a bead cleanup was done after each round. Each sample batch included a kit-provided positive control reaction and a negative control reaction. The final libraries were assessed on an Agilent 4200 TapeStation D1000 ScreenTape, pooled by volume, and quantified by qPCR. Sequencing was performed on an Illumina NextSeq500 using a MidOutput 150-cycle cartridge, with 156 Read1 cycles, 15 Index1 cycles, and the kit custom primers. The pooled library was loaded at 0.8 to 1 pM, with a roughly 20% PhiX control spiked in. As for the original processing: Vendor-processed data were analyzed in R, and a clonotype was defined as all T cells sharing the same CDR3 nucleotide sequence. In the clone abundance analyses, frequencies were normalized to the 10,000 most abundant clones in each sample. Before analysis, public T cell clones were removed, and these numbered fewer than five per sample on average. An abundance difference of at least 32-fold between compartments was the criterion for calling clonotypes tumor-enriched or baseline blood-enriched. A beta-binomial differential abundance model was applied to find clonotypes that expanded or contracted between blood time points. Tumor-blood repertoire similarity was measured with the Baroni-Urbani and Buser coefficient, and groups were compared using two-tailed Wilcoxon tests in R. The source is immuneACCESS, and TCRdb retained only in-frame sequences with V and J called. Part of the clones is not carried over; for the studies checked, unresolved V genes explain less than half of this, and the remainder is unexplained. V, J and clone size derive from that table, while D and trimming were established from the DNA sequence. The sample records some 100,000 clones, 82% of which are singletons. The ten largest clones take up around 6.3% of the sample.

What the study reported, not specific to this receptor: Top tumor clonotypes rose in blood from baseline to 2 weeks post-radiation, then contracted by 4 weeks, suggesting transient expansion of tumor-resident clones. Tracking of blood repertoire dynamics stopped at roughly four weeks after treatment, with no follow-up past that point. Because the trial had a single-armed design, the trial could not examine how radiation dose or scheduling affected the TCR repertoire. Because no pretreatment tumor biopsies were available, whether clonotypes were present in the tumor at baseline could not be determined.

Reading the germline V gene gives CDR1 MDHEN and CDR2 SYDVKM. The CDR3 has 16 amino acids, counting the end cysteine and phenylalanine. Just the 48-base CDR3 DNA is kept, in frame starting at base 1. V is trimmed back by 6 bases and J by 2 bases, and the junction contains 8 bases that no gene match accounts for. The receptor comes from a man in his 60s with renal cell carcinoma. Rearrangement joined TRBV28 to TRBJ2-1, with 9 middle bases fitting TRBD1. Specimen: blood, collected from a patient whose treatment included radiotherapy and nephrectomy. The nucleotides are TGTGCCAGCAGCAGTACTACAGGGGGCGCCTACAATGAGCAGTTCTTC. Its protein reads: CASSSTTGGAYNEQFF.